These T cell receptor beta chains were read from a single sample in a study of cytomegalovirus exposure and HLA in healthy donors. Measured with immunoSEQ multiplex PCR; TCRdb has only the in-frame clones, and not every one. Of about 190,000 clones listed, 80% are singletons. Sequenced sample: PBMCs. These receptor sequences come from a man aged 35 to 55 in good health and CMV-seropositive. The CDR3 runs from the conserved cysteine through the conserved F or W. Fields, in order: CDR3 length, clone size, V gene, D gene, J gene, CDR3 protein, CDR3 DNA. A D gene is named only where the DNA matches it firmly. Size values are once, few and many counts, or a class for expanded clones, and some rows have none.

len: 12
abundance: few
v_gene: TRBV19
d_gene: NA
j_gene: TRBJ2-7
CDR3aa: CASTSPNYEQYF
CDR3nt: TGTGCCAGTACGTCTCCAAATTACGAGCAGTACTTC

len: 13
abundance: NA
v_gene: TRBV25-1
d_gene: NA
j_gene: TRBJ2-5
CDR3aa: CAGGEGGQETQYF
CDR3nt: TGTGCCGGTGGGGAAGGAGGCCAAGAGACCCAGTACTTC

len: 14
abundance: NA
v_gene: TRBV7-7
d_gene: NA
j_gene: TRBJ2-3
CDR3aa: CASSSQGLTDTQYF
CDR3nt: TGTGCTAGCAGCTCTCAAGGACTTACAGATACGCAGTATTTT

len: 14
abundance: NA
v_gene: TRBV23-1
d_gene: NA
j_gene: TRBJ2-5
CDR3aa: CASTSRQRQETQYF
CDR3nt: TGCGCCAGCACATCCCGACAGCGCCAAGAGACCCAGTACTTC

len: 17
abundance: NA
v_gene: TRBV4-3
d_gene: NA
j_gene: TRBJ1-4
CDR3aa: CASSQELPSGIIEKLFF
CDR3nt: TGCGCCAGCAGCCAAGAGCTTCCTTCGGGAATAATAGAAAAACTGTTTTTT

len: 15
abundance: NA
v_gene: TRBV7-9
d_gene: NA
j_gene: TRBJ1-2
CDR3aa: CASSALEPPIYGYTF
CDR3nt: TGTGCCAGCAGCGCCTTGGAGCCGCCTATCTATGGCTACACCTTC

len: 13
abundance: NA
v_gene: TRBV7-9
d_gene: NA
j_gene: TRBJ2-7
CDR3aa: CASSSGMAYEQYF
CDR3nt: TGTGCCAGCAGCTCCGGGATGGCCTACGAGCAGTACTTC

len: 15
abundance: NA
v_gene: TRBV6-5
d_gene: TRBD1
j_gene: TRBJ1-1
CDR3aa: CASSYDQGGYTEAFF
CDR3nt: TGTGCCAGCAGTTACGATCAGGGGGGATACACTGAAGCTTTCTTT

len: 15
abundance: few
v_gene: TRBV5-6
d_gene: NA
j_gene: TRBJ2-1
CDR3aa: CASSLGSGNYNEQFF
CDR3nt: TGTGCCAGCAGCCTTGGATCAGGGAACTACAATGAGCAGTTCTTC

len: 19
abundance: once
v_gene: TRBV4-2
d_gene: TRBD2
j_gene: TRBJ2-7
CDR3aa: CASSQEVGLAGGFSYEQYF
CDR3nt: TGTGCCAGCAGCCAAGAGGTTGGACTAGCGGGGGGATTCTCCTACGAGCAGTACTTC

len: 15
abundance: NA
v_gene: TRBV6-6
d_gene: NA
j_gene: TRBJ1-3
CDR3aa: CASSSLPRSGNTIYF
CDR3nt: TGTGCCAGCAGTTCCCTCCCCCGCTCTGGAAACACCATATATTTT

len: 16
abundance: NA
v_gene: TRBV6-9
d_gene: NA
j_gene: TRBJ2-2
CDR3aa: CASSYSGAPGTGELFF
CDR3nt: TGTGCCAGCAGTTATTCAGGAGCCCCGGGCACCGGGGAGCTGTTTTTT

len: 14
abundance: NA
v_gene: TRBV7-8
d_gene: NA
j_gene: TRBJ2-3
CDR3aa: CASSLSRVSDTQYF
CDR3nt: TGTGCCAGCAGCTTATCGCGGGTCTCAGATACGCAGTATTTT

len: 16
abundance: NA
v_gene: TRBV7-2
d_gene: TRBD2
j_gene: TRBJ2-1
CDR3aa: CASSLMLRGAYNEQFF
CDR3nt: TGTGCCAGCAGCTTAATGCTGCGGGGGGCCTACAATGAGCAGTTCTTC

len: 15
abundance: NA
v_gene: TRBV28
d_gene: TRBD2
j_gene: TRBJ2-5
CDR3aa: CASSLGTSGDETQYF
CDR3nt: TGTGCCAGCAGTCTTGGGACTAGCGGGGACGAGACCCAGTACTTC

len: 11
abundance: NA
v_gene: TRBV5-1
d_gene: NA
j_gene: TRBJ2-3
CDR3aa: CASSLSITQYF
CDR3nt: TGCGCCAGCAGCTTATCCATCACGCAGTATTTT

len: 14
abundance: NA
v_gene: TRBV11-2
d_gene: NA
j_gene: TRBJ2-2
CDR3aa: CASRRGPNTGELFF
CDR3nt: TGTGCCAGCCGCAGGGGACCGAACACCGGGGAGCTGTTTTTT

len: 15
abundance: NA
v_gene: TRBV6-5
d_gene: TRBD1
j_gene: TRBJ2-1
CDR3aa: CASSFLTGGGNEQFF
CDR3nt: TGTGCCAGCAGTTTTTTGACAGGGGGAGGGAATGAGCAGTTCTTC

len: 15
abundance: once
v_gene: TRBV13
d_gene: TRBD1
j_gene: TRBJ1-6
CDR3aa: CASSLQDRGNSPLHF
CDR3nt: TGTGCCAGCAGCTTACAGGACAGGGGGAATTCACCCCTCCACTTT

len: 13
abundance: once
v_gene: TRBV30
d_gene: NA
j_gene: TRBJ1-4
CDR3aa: CAWSPFPHSLLFF
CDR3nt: TGTGCCTGGAGCCCCTTTCCCCACAGTCTTCTGTTTTTT

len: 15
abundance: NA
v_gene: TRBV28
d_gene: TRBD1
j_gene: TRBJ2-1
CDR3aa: CASTLTGGGYNEQFF
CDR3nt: TGTGCCAGCACCCTGACAGGGGGCGGATACAATGAGCAGTTCTTC

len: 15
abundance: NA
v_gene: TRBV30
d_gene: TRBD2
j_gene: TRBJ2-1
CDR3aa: CARSGGAGDVNEQFF
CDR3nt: TGTGCCCGGAGCGGGGGGGCCGGGGATGTGAATGAGCAGTTCTTC

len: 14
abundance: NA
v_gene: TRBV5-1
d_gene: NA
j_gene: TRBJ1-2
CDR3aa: CASSLGQINYGYTF
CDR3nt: TGCGCCAGCAGCCTGGGACAAATCAACTATGGCTACACCTTC

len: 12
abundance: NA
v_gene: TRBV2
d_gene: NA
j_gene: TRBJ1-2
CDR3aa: CASTSGNYGYTF
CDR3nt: TGTGCCAGCACATCAGGGAACTATGGCTACACCTTC

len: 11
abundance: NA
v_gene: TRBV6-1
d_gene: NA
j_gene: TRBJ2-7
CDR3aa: CASSPGIEQYF
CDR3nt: TGTGCCAGCAGCCCGGGGATCGAGCAGTACTTC

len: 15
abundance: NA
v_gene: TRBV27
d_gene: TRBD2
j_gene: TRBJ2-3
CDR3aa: CASSLKSGGTDTQYF
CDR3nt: TGTGCCAGCAGTTTAAAAAGCGGGGGGACAGATACGCAGTATTTT

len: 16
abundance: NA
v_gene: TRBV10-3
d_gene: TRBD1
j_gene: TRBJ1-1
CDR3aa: CAISEAERTGKPEAFF
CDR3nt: TGTGCCATCAGTGAGGCTGAAAGGACAGGGAAGCCTGAAGCTTTCTTT

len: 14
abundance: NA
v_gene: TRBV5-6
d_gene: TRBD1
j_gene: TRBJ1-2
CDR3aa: CASNPTGSAYGYTF
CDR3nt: TGTGCCAGCAACCCGACAGGGTCGGCCTATGGCTACACCTTC